These 5 T cell receptor beta chains were all obtained from the same sample, sequenced in a study of T-cell reconstitution after alpha-beta-depleted transplantation in children. Unique molecular identifiers were incorporated when the TCRbeta library was constructed. TCRdb used MiXCR to reprocess the PCR reads, holding one entry per CDR3 protein. Altogether about 980,000 distinct CDR3 sequences are present, 25% to 35% being singletons, with the ten largest covering over 25%. Material: PBMCs, mostly from graft donor cells, obtained 360 days after TCRalphabeta/CD19-depleted stem cell transplant. The receptors shown here come from a boy younger than two who had a stem cell transplant for SCID, so the T cells may come from the graft donor.

This clonotype was seen a handful of times. This rearrangement joins TRBV9 to TRBJ2-3; D not certain. From germline, CDR1 is SGDLS and CDR2 YYNGEE. The CDR3 loop spans 16 amino acids. V dropped 0 bases and J dropped 2 bases, with 13 bases sitting between them. CDR3 nucleotide sequence: TGTGCCAGCAGCGTAGGAGGCGGCGGAAACACAGATACGCAGTATTTT. Translated, it gives CASSVGGGGNTDTQYF.

The table lists this clonotype with many counts. V and J are TRBV7-2 and TRBJ2-5; TRBD2 is a possible D gene (6 bases). The CDR3 covers 14 residues. Germline V gene data show CDR1 as SGHTA and CDR2 as FQGNSA. Trimming shortened V by 0 bases and J by 5 bases, and 10 bases separated the two germline ends. CDR3 in DNA: TGTGCCAGCAGCTTAGCCGGGCGGGGTGAGACCCAGTACTTC. Translation gives CASSLAGRGETQYF.

The V call is TRBV29-1, the J call TRBJ2-5; 10 nucleotides agree with TRBD2. V shed 6 bases and J 5 bases; nucleotides not matched to a gene: 9. CDR1 SQVTM and CDR2 ANQGSEA come from the germline V gene. The CDR3 covers 14 residues. CDR3 sequence reads: CSVALAGGPETQYF. CDR3 coding DNA: TGCAGCGTGGCTTTAGCGGGGGGCCCTGAGACCCAGTACTTC.

The chain recombines TRBV25-1 with TRBJ1-1, with TRBD1 matching over 11 bases. The CDR3 length is 17 residues. Germline CDR1 reads MGHDK; CDR2 reads SYGVNS. The V gene end was trimmed by 4 bases and the J gene end by 2 bases; junction bases not matched to a gene: 9. CDR3 DNA sequence: TGTGCCAGCAGTGTAGGGGGGACAGGGGGACCTAACACTGAAGCTTTCTTT. Translated: CASSVGGTGGPNTEAFF.

This clonotype was detected ten times or more. The gene calls are TRBV28 and TRBJ2-1, with 7 bases that match TRBD2. Germline V gene sequence: CDR1 MDHEN, CDR2 SYDVKM. This CDR3 contains 13 residues. V gave up 6 bases and J gave up 4 bases; unmatched junction bases: 3. As DNA, the CDR3 is TGTGCCAGCAGGAGCGGGGTATACAATGAGCAGTTCTTC. Amino acid sequence: CASRSGVYNEQFF. Using reference TRBV28 and TRBJ2-1 for the parts outside the CDR3, the full variable domain is DVKVTQSSRYLVKRTGEKVFLECVQDMDHENMFWYRQDPGLGLRLIYFSYDVKMKEKGDIPEGYSVSREKKERFSLILESASTNQTSMYLCASRSGVYNEQFFGPGTRLTVL.